These 9 T cell receptor beta chains originate from one sample sequenced in a study of immunodeficiency. Study-wide points: Patient CD8+ T cells had restricted TRB V-J pairing and lower productive entropy than controls. Patient CD4+ T cells lacked the severe oligoclonality seen in patient CD8+ cells.

What these receptors recognize is not known. Assay used: immunoSEQ multiplex PCR; TCRdb lists only in-frame clones, some missing. The table lists about 150 clones, roughly 80% of them singletons. The sample was CD8+ T cells from blood. The source is a girl aged 5-17 years with POLD1 deficiency.

J is TRBJ2-7 and V is TRBV6-5; no firm D call. The V end lost 7 bases, the J end lost 2 bases, and 6 bases lay between the germline ends. Germline V gives CDR1 MNHEY, CDR2 SVGAGI. The CDR3 extends over 11 amino acids. CDR3 in amino acids: CASKDPYEQYF. Here the CDR3 DNA reads TGTGCCAGCAAAGACCCCTACGAGCAGTACTTC.

J is TRBJ2-5 and V is TRBV20-1, with 11 bases fitting TRBD2. Germline trimming cut 3 bases from V and 1 base from J; bases unmatched to any gene: 19. CDR3 length equals 20 residues. Germline V lookup: CDR1 DFQATT, CDR2 SNEGSKA (reference sequence). CDR3 DNA: TGCAGTGCTAGTCCTTATAAAATTAGGGGACTAGCGGTAGCCCAAGAGACCCAGTACTTC. Translation gives CSASPYKIRGLAVAQETQYF.

This CDR3 reads CASSISSRGGSNEQFF. The CDR3 DNA sequence: TGTGCCAGTAGTATAAGTAGCAGGGGTGGGAGCAATGAGCAGTTCTTC. V gene TRBV19 combines with J gene TRBJ2-1; TRBD1 is a possible D gene (6 bases). Germline V gives CDR1 LNHDA, CDR2 SQIVND (reference sequence). V dropped 2 bases and J dropped 6 bases, with 17 bases sitting between them. CDR3 size: 16 residues.

The chain recombines TRBV5-6 with TRBJ2-7; D may be TRBD2 (6 bases). CDR3 length: 11 residues. CDR1 and CDR2 from the germline V gene are SGHDT and YYEEEE. V dropped 0 bases and J dropped 10 bases, with 8 bases sitting between them. The CDR3 protein is CASSLAGVQYF. For the CDR3, the DNA is TGTGCCAGCAGCTTGGCGGGAGTTCAGTACTTC.

This chain joins TRBV2 and TRBJ2-7, with 10 bases lining up with TRBD1. The V gene end was trimmed by 1 base and the J gene end by 5 bases; junction bases not matched to a gene: 2. The CDR3 runs to 14 residues. Germline CDR1 SNHLY, CDR2 FYNNEI. For the CDR3, the DNA is TGTGCCAGCAGTGAAGTGGGACAGGGGAACGAGCAGTACTTC. This encodes CASSEVGQGNEQYF.

This clone showed up just once. This chain uses TRBV7-9 with TRBJ2-7; 9 bases line up with TRBD2. The CDR3 is 16 amino acids. The trim removed 1 base at V and 2 bases at J, leaving 6 bases unmatched. The germline V gene has CDR1 SEHNR and CDR2 FQNEAQ (reference sequence). CDR3 DNA: TGTGCCAGCAGCTTAGGCAGTAGCGGGAGTACCTACGAGCAGTACTTC. This encodes CASSLGSSGSTYEQYF.

This chain joins TRBV28 and TRBJ1-2; 7 bases are shared with TRBD1. The germline gives CDR1 MDHEN, CDR2 SYDVKM. V lost 2 bases, J lost 5 bases, and 5 bases stayed unmatched. CDR3 length: 14 amino acids. The CDR3 here is CASSLAGTAYGYTF. The CDR3 DNA reads TGTGCCAGCAGTTTAGCCGGGACAGCGTATGGCTACACCTTC.

The chain recombines TRBV6-5 with TRBJ2-3; D is undetermined. This CDR3 is built from 16 residues. Germline loops: CDR1 MNHEY, CDR2 SVGAGI. With 4 bases removed from V and 0 bases from J, the gap between germline ends came to 14 bases. CDR3 in DNA: TGTGCCAGCAGTTTTCGAGGCGTAGCTAGCACAGATACGCAGTATTTT. This sequence encodes CASSFRGVASTDTQYF.

This chain connects TRBV28 to TRBJ1-1; D call uncertain. V shed 11 bases and J shed 0 bases, with 22 bases lying between them. Germline V CDR1 and CDR2: MDHEN, SYDVKM. CDR3 length: 16 amino acids. CDR3 amino acids: CAARPWQRGVNTEAFF. The CDR3 region has the DNA TGTGCCGCTCGCCCCTGGCAGCGTGGGGTGAACACTGAAGCTTTCTTT. Filled out from reference TRBV28 and TRBJ1-1, the complete variable domain reads DVKVTQSSRYLVKRTGEKVFLECVQDMDHENMFWYRQDPGLGLRLIYFSYDVKMKEKGDIPEGYSVSREKKERFSLILESASTNQTSMYLCAARPWQRGVNTEAFFGQGTRLTVV.